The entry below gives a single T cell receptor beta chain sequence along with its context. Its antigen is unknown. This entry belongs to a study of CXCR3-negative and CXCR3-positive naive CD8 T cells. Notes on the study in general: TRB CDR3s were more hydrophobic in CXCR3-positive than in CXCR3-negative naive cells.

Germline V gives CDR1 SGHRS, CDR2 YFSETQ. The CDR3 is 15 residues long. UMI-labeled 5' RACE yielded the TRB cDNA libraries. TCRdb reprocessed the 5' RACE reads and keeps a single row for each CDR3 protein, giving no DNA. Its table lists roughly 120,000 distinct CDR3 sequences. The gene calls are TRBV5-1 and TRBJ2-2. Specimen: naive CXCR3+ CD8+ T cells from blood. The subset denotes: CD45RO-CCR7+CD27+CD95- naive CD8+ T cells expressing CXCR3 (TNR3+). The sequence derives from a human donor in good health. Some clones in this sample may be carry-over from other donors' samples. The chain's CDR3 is CASSLAPANTGELFF.